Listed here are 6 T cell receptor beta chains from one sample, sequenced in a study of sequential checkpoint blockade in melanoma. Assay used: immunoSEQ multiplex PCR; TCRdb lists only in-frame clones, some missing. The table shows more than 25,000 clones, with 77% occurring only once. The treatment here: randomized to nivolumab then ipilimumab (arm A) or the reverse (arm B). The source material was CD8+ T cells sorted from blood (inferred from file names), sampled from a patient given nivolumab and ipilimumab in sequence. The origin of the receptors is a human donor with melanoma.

In DNA form, the CDR3 reads TGTGCCAGCAGCTGGGTCCGGTGGGGGCTTTCCTACGAGCAGTACTTC. Its protein is CASSWVRWGLSYEQYF. The rearrangement joins TRBV7-9 to TRBJ2-7, with D possibly TRBD1 on 6 matching bases. V was trimmed by 4 bases and J by 1 base, leaving 17 bases between them. This CDR3 spans 16 amino acids. Germline loops: CDR1 SEHNR, CDR2 FQNEAQ (reference sequence).

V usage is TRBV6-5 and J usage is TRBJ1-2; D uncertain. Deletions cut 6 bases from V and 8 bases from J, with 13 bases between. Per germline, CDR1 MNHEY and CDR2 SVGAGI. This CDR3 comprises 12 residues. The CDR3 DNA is TGTGCCAGCAGCAACGGGAAGTACGGCTACACCTTC. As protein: CASSNGKYGYTF.

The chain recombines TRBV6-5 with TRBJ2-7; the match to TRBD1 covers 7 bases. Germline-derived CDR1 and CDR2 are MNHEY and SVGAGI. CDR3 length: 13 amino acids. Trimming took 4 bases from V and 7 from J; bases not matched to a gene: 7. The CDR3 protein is CASSSTGSREQYF. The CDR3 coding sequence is TGTGCCAGCAGTTCGACAGGGTCGCGAGAGCAGTACTTC.

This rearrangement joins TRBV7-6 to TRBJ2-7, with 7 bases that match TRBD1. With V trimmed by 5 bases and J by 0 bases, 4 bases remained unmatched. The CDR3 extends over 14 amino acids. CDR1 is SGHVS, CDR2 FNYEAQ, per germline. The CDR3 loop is CASSPRDSSYEQYF. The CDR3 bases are TGTGCCAGCAGCCCCCGGGACAGCTCCTACGAGCAGTACTTC.

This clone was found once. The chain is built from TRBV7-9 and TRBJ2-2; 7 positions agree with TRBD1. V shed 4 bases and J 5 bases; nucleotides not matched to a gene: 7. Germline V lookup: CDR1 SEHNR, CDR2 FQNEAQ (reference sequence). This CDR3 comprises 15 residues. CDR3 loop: CASSSQDRSTGELFF. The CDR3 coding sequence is TGTGCCAGCAGCTCACAGGACAGGTCGACCGGGGAGCTGTTTTTT.

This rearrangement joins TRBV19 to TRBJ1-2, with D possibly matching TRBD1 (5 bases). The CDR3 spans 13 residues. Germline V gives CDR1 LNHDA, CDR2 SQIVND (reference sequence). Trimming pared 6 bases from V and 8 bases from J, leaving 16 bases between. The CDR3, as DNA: TGTGCCAGTAGCCCTCAGGGTGGGATCGGCTACACCTTC. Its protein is CASSPQGGIGYTF.